A few counts support the clone carrying this TCR beta chain. Its target is unknown. Sequencing used immunoSEQ multiplex PCR; TCRdb keeps in-frame clones, though not all of them. The table lists a few thousand clones, more than 75% of them singletons. The CDR3 spans 13 residues. CDR1 MNHEY and CDR2 SVGAGI come from the germline V gene. V gave up 7 bases and J gave up 10 bases, with 17 bases separating them. The data were obtained in a study of circulating and synovial CD4+ cells in juvenile arthritis. Study-wide results and limits: Circulating pathogenic-like lymphocytes shared a substantially higher fraction of CDR3 sequences with synovium than bulk blood.

The rearrangement uses TRBV6-5 and TRBJ2-1; maybe TRBD2 (5 bases). The source of this sequence is a human donor with juvenile idiopathic arthritis. Sequencing used HLA-DR+ CD4+ T cells from blood. Subset specified: circulating pathogenic-like lymphocytes, sorted as HLA-DR+CD14-CD3+CD4+CD25low/- blood T cells. CDR3 sequence: CASTRSRREEQFF. The CDR3 coding sequence is TGTGCCAGCACCCGGTCCCGAAGGGAGGAGCAGTTCTTC.